This T cell receptor beta chain was identified in a study of blood T cell repertoires in COVID-19. Study-level information: Acute-phase and convalescent COVID-19 samples originated in the United States, Italy and Spain.

Original handling: By means of reference gene primer amplification, nucleated cell counts were estimated. Some clones are missing from TCRdb's copy, which holds only in-frame ones; the method was immunoSEQ multiplex PCR. V, J and clone size were drawn from that table, and D and trimming were deduced from the DNA. This table holds approximately 240,000 clones, 87% found once. Germline V gene lookup returns CDR1 KGHSH and CDR2 LQKENI. Trimming cost V 6 bases and J 7 bases, with 19 bases left between them. This CDR3 spans 15 amino acids. Sample: peripheral blood. The chain carries TRBV18 and TRBJ2-1; TRBD2 is a possible D gene (7 bases). The source of this sequence is a woman in her late teens or twenties who had recovered from COVID-19. This CDR3 is CASSQEGGDWNEQFF. CDR3 sequence (DNA): TGTGCCAGCTCCCAGGAGGGGGGGGATTGGAATGAGCAGTTCTTC.